The 5 T cell receptor beta chains given below trace back to one sample, sequenced in a study of T cells in Graves' hyperthyroidism and ophthalmopathy. Amplified TCR beta CDR3 regions came from RNA transcripts. The TCR CDR3 first-round RT-PCR relied on the HTBI primer set. TCRdb called the multiplex PCR reads again in MiXCR, with one record for every CDR3 protein. This table holds 530,000 or so distinct CDR3 sequences, approximately 17% found once. Sequenced material: blood. The receptors come from a woman in her late teens or twenties with Graves' ophthalmopathy.

This clonotype turned up a few times. The rearrangement joins TRBV19 to TRBJ1-5; D may be TRBD1 (5 bases). In germline, CDR1 is LNHDA, CDR2 SQIVND (reference sequence). The length of the CDR3 is 16 residues. The germline V and J ends were trimmed by 1 base and 0 bases, with 10 bases remaining between them. CDR3 nucleotides: TGTGCCAGTAGTATAGTCGGGGGTTATAGCAATCAGCCCCAGCATTTT. Its translation is CASSIVGGYSNQPQHF.

The rearrangement links TRBV18 to TRBJ2-3; D might be TRBD1 (6 bases). The CDR3 length is 16 residues. With 5 bases removed from V and 6 bases from J, the gap between germline ends came to 21 bases. Germline CDR1 and CDR2: KGHSH and LQKENI. CDR3 sequence reads: CASSITGHSVPDTQYF. CDR3 in DNA: TGTGCCAGCTCAATCACGGGACATTCTGTCCCCGATACGCAGTATTTT.

This clonotype was recorded at least ten times. This chain joins TRBV7-3 and TRBJ2-3; maybe TRBD1 (5 bases). The CDR3 covers 15 residues. Germline V gene data show CDR1 as SGHTA and CDR2 as FQGTGA. The V gene lost 5 bases and the J gene lost 0 bases, with 12 bases spanning the gap. The CDR3 loop reads CASSPQGTSTDTQYF. CDR3 DNA: TGTGCCAGCAGCCCTCAGGGAACTAGCACAGATACGCAGTATTTT.

The rearrangement links TRBV16 to TRBJ1-3; D is ambiguous. V was pared by 0 bases and J by 2 bases, with 8 bases between. CDR1 is KGHSY, CDR2 FQNENV, per germline. The CDR3 sequence is 15 residues long. CDR3 in amino acids: CASSQSEGPGNTIYF. The CDR3 nucleotides read TGTGCCAGCAGCCAATCTGAGGGCCCTGGAAACACCATATATTTT.

This clonotype was counted a few times. The V gene is TRBV6-1, the J gene TRBJ2-7, with 10 bases fitting TRBD2. Germline lookup yields CDR1 MNHNS and CDR2 SASEGT. After removal of 6 bases from V and 3 bases from J, the junction contained 11 bases not matched to a gene. This CDR3 region has 16 residues. This CDR3 reads CASRPSLAGISYEQYF. The CDR3 DNA reads TGTGCCAGCAGGCCTTCACTAGCGGGGATAAGCTACGAGCAGTACTTC.